These 31 T cell receptor beta chains were sequenced from one sample in a study of PD-L1 blockade in urothelial cancer. The method was immunoSEQ multiplex PCR; TCRdb's version includes in-frame clones alone and lacks a portion of them. The sample consists of about 84,000 clones, around 80% of them appearing once. Sequenced here: PBMCs, sampled around atezolizumab (anti-PD-L1) treatment. The receptor set was obtained from a man between 70 and 80 years old with urothelial cancer.

The rearrangement joins TRBV19 to TRBJ1-5; TRBD1 aligns across 7 bases. The CDR3 has 15 amino acids. Germline CDR1 reads LNHDA; CDR2 reads SQIVND (reference sequence). The V segment lost 5 bases and the J segment 3 bases; nucleotides outside the gene matches: 7. The CDR3 region is CASSRDSNSNQPQHF. The CDR3 region has the DNA TGTGCCAGTAGTCGGGACAGTAATTCCAATCAGCCCCAGCATTTT.

The gene calls are TRBV11-3 and TRBJ2-2; 10 positions agree with TRBD2. Germline V lookup: CDR1 SGHNT, CDR2 YENEEA. Losses at the gene ends were 5 bases for V and 1 base for J; bases not matched to a gene: 4. There are 16 residues in the CDR3. The CDR3 loop is CASSPLAGLNTGELFF. The DNA for the CDR3 is TGTGCCAGCAGCCCACTAGCGGGATTGAACACCGGGGAGCTGTTTTTT. Combining the CDR3 with reference TRBV11-3 and TRBJ2-2 gives the whole variable domain EAGVVQSPRYKIIEKKQPVAFWCNPISGHNTLYWYLQNLGQGPELLIRYENEEAVDDSQLPKDRFSAERLKGVDSTLKIQPAELGDSAVYLCASSPLAGLNTGELFFGEGSRLTVL.

The chain joins TRBV11-2 to TRBJ1-1, with D maybe TRBD1 (5 bases). V dropped 5 bases and J dropped 0 bases, with 13 bases sitting between them. The germline V gene has CDR1 SGHAT and CDR2 FQNNGV. This CDR3 region has 15 residues. The CDR3 here is CASSPEEGMNTEAFF. CDR3 sequence (DNA): TGTGCCAGCAGCCCAGAGGAGGGGATGAACACTGAAGCTTTCTTT. The full variable domain, rest sourced from reference TRBV11-2 and TRBJ1-1, is EAGVAQSPRYKIIEKRQSVAFWCNPISGHATLYWYQQILGQGPKLLIQFQNNGVVDDSQLPKDRFSAERLKGVDSTLKIQPAKLEDSAVYLCASSPEEGMNTEAFFGQGTRLTVV.

CDR3 loop: CASSFGQGRNEQFF. In DNA form, the CDR3 reads TGTGCCAGCAGCTTCGGACAGGGTAGGAATGAGCAGTTCTTC. This chain joins TRBV7-2 and TRBJ2-1; 8 bases agree with TRBD1. Per germline, CDR1 SGHTA and CDR2 FQGNSA. The length of the CDR3 is 14 residues. V gave up 3 bases and J gave up 7 bases; unmatched junction bases: 5.

The V and J genes are TRBV7-8 and TRBJ2-5, with 8 bases matching TRBD2. Germline lookup yields CDR1 SGHVS and CDR2 FQNEAQ. The CDR3 sequence is 15 residues long. V lost 2 bases, J lost 2 bases, and 4 bases stayed unmatched. CDR3 sequence (DNA): TGTGCCAGCAGCTTAACGGGGGGGGATCAAGAGACCCAGTACTTC. Protein: CASSLTGGDQETQYF.

The chain recombines TRBV6-5 with TRBJ2-3, with D possibly being TRBD1 (6 bases). The V end was cut by 2 bases, the J end by 2 bases, with 8 bases between. Germline V gives CDR1 MNHEY, CDR2 SVGAGI. This CDR3 comprises 14 residues. The DNA for the CDR3 is TGTGCCAGCAGTTACCGGACAGTCACAGATACGCAGTATTTT. Translating gives CASSYRTVTDTQYF.

With respect to this clone: A read error may produce the germline difference seen at one junction end. The rearrangement links TRBV2 to TRBJ2-7; 8 bases are shared with TRBD1. This CDR3 comprises 15 residues. CDR1 is SNHLY and CDR2 is FYNNEI in the germline V gene. The CDR3 here is CASSEDRGGLYEQYF. The CDR3 region has the DNA TGTGCCAGCAGCGAAGACAGGGGAGGTCTCTACGAGCAGTACTTC.

This chain links TRBV6-4 with TRBJ2-1; maybe TRBD1 (5 bases). The germline V gene has CDR1 MRHNA and CDR2 SNTAGT. The CDR3 runs to 14 residues. The V and J ends lost 6 bases and 5 bases respectively, with 14 bases between them. DNA of the CDR3: TGTGCCAGCAGCATGGACGGCAGGGACAATGAGCAGTTCTTC. Translated: CASSMDGRDNEQFF.

This clone was seen only a few times. This chain connects TRBV7-8 to TRBJ2-5; TRBD2 matches 7 bases. The CDR3 totals 13 residues. Germline V gene sequence: CDR1 SGHVS, CDR2 FQNEAQ. The V segment lost 5 bases and the J segment 5 bases; nucleotides outside the gene matches: 5. The CDR3 coding sequence is TGTGCCAGCAGCCCTGGACTAGAGGAGACCCAGTACTTC. Protein: CASSPGLEETQYF.

V usage is TRBV5-4 and J usage is TRBJ2-5, with a weak D call TRBD1 (6 bases). The CDR3 has 15 amino acids. The germline V and J ends were trimmed by 3 bases and 4 bases, with 16 bases remaining between them. The germline V gene encodes CDR1 SGHNT and CDR2 YYREEE (reference sequence). CDR3 nucleotides: TGTGCCAGCAGCTCCCGGGACAAACTTATAGAGACCCAGTACTTC. Translated, it gives CASSSRDKLIETQYF.

The rearrangement uses TRBV19 and TRBJ2-3, with a tentative D call TRBD2 (6 bases). This CDR3 has 14 amino acids. The V end was cut by 4 bases, the J end by 6 bases, with 14 bases between. Germline loops: CDR1 LNHDA, CDR2 SQIVND (reference sequence). The CDR3 here is CASSRVSGRDTQYF. For the CDR3, the DNA is TGTGCCAGTAGTAGAGTGTCAGGGAGGGATACGCAGTATTTT.

This clone has more than one count but fewer than ten. This chain connects TRBV7-8 to TRBJ2-1, with TRBD1 identical over 9 bases. Germline loops: CDR1 SGHVS, CDR2 FQNEAQ. The ends lost 4 bases at V and 4 bases at J; junction bases unmatched: 17. The CDR3 length is 19 residues. CDR3 nucleotide sequence: TGTGCCAGCAGCTCCCGGTCGGGATTACAGGGGGCGCGGTACAATGAGCAGTTCTTC. It specifies CASSSRSGLQGARYNEQFF.

This rearrangement joins TRBV18 to TRBJ2-3; no definite D call. CDR1 KGHSH and CDR2 LQKENI come from the germline V gene. The CDR3 is 13 amino acids. Trimming stripped 3 bases from V and 2 bases from J, with 6 bases between. The CDR3 DNA follows: TGTGCCAGCTCACCCCCCAACACAGATACGCAGTATTTT. Translation gives CASSPPNTDTQYF. The full variable domain, completed using reference TRBV18 and TRBJ2-3, is NAGVMQNPRHLVRRRGQEARLRCSPMKGHSHVYWYRQLPEEGLKFMVYLQKENIIDESGMPKERFSAEFPKEGPSILRIQQVVRGDSAAYFCASSPPNTDTQYFGPGTRLTVL.

V is TRBV6-1 and J is TRBJ2-4; 9 bases agree with TRBD1. The germline V gene has CDR1 MNHNS and CDR2 SASEGT. V lost 4 bases, J lost 14 bases, and 6 bases stayed unmatched. CDR3 size: 12 residues. The CDR3 sequence: CASSGPRDREYF. CDR3 DNA sequence: TGTGCCAGCAGTGGACCTCGGGACAGGGAGTACTTC.

The chain combines TRBV19 with TRBJ1-2; maybe TRBD1 (6 bases). CDR1 is LNHDA, CDR2 SQIVND, per germline (reference sequence). The CDR3 length is 12 residues. V was clipped by 5 bases and J by 5 bases, with 9 bases between them. CDR3 sequence reads: CASSAQGYGYTF. In nucleotides, the CDR3 is TGTGCCAGTAGTGCACAGGGTTATGGCTACACCTTC.

The rearrangement links TRBV7-3 to TRBJ2-1, with 12 bases that match TRBD2. This CDR3 has 15 residues. Trimming cost V 5 bases and J 4 bases; bases outside gene matches: 3. In germline, CDR1 is SGHTA, CDR2 FQGTGA. The CDR3 loop reads CASSRGLAGYNEQFF. DNA for the CDR3: TGTGCCAGCAGCCGAGGACTAGCGGGATACAATGAGCAGTTCTTC.

V is TRBV15 and J is TRBJ1-5; D uncertain. Trimming removed 1 base at V and 7 bases at J, with 5 bases between. The length of the CDR3 is 12 residues. The germline V gene has CDR1 LNHNV and CDR2 YYDKDF (reference sequence). The CDR3 DNA follows: TGTGCCACCAGCAGAGGTCAACAGCCCCAGCATTTT. This translates into CATSRGQQPQHF.

The chain couples TRBV6-6 to TRBJ2-4; TRBD2 might be the D (5 bases). CDR3 size: 16 residues. V lost 6 bases and J 3 bases, leaving 18 bases between the germline ends. Germline loops: CDR1 MNHNY, CDR2 SVGAGI (reference sequence). Written as DNA, the CDR3 is TGTGCCAGCAGCCGGTTGAGGGAGCCAGTCAAAAACATTCAGTACTTC. Its translation is CASSRLREPVKNIQYF.

The sample holds a few counts of this clone. The chain couples TRBV2 to TRBJ2-7, with a tentative D call TRBD2 (7 bases). Germline V gene sequence: CDR1 SNHLY, CDR2 FYNNEI. V was shortened by 8 bases and J by 7 bases, with 15 bases between the two germline ends. CDR3 length: 12 amino acids. In nucleotides, the CDR3 is TGTGCCAGCGGTGGGGGGGGCTGGGAGCAGTACTTC. This encodes CASGGGGWEQYF.

V and J are TRBV2 and TRBJ1-3; D is uncertain. CDR3 length equals 14 residues. Germline CDR1 reads SNHLY; CDR2 reads FYNNEI. V dropped 1 base and J dropped 0 bases, with 4 bases sitting between them. DNA for the CDR3: TGTGCCAGCAGTGAAGGGAGCTCTGGAAACACCATATATTTT. It is translated as CASSEGSSGNTIYF.

About this clone itself: This specimen includes other DNA sequences encoding the same CDR3. V usage is TRBV7-6 and J usage is TRBJ2-1; D gene ambiguous. CDR1 and CDR2 from the germline V gene are SGHVS and FNYEAQ. The CDR3 covers 14 residues. V lost 5 bases to trimming and J lost 6 bases, with 14 bases between them. The CDR3 coding sequence is TGTGCCAGCAGCCCCGCGCAACCTAGCAATGAGCAGTTCTTC. Amino acids: CASSPAQPSNEQFF.

In its sample, this clone was seen once. The same CDR3 is also encoded by other DNA sequences in this sample. The rearrangement uses TRBV7-9 and TRBJ2-2; the D gene is possibly TRBD1 (6 bases). V dropped 8 bases and J dropped 4 bases, with 14 bases sitting between them. Looked up from germline, CDR1 is SEHNR and CDR2 is FQNEAQ (reference sequence). The CDR3 is 14 residues long. This CDR3 is CASGGQRSTGELFF. For the CDR3, the DNA is TGTGCCAGCGGCGGACAGAGGAGCACCGGGGAGCTGTTTTTT.

The J gene is TRBJ1-2, the V gene TRBV5-1; D gene uncertain. Germline CDR1 and CDR2: SGHRS and YFSETQ. This CDR3 contains 15 residues. Trimming took 0 bases from V and 1 from J, leaving 10 bases between them. CDR3 loop: CASSLAATNNYGYTF. The CDR3 coding sequence is TGCGCCAGCAGCTTGGCGGCCACTAATAACTATGGCTACACCTTC.

The CDR3 DNA reads as TGTGCCAGCAGTAGGGGACTCACCACAGATACGCAGTATTTT. It codes for CASSRGLTTDTQYF. The chain couples TRBV2 to TRBJ2-3; a weak D match, TRBD2 (6 bases). The CDR3 contains 14 residues. In germline, CDR1 is SNHLY, CDR2 FYNNEI. Trimming left V 5 bases short and J 2 bases short, with 11 bases between.

The V gene is TRBV7-2, the J gene TRBJ2-7, with D perhaps matching TRBD1 (6 bases). V was shortened by 5 bases and J by 0 bases, with 17 bases between the two germline ends. From germline, CDR1 is SGHTA and CDR2 FQGNSA. The length of the CDR3 is 16 residues. The CDR3 sequence is CASSHLRGQNSYEQYF. For the CDR3, the DNA is TGTGCCAGCAGCCATTTGAGGGGACAAAACTCCTACGAGCAGTACTTC.

J is TRBJ2-1 and V is TRBV18; 11 bases fit TRBD1. The length of the CDR3 is 15 residues. J lost 7 bases, V lost 6 bases, and 8 bases had no gene match. In germline, CDR1 is KGHSH, CDR2 LQKENI. CDR3 sequence: CASSPGTGGTNEQFF. For the CDR3, the DNA is TGTGCCAGCTCGCCCGGGACAGGGGGGACGAATGAGCAGTTCTTC. Supplemented by reference TRBV18 and TRBJ2-1, the full variable domain reads NAGVMQNPRHLVRRRGQEARLRCSPMKGHSHVYWYRQLPEEGLKFMVYLQKENIIDESGMPKERFSAEFPKEGPSILRIQQVVRGDSAAYFCASSPGTGGTNEQFFGPGTRLTVL.

This chain uses TRBV5-1 with TRBJ1-1; D perhaps matches TRBD1 (6 bases). Germline values: CDR1 SGHRS, CDR2 YFSETQ. The CDR3 has 14 residues. Trimming removed 0 bases at V and 8 bases at J, with 14 bases between. The CDR3 coding sequence is TGCGCCAGCAGCTTGGTTGGAGAAGACAGGGAAGCTTTCTTT. This gives the protein CASSLVGEDREAFF.

This chain uses TRBV18 with TRBJ1-1; D is perhaps TRBD1 (5 bases). Looked up from germline, CDR1 is KGHSH and CDR2 is LQKENI. The CDR3 has 14 amino acids. V was trimmed by 1 base and J by 4 bases, leaving 10 bases between them. The CDR3 bases are TGTGCCAGCTCACCACAGCAGGGAGGCACTGAAGCTTTCTTT. This gives the protein CASSPQQGGTEAFF.

Note on this clone: A junction end diverges from the germline sequence, so it may reflect a read error. This rearrangement joins TRBV7-8 to TRBJ2-7, with 9 bases fitting TRBD1. The germline CDR1 and CDR2 sequences are SGHVS and FQNEAQ. This CDR3 comprises 15 residues. The chain's CDR3 is CASTLSGTGSSEQYF. In nucleotides, the CDR3 is TGTGCCAGCACCCTTAGTGGGACAGGGTCCTCCGAGCAGTACTTC.

The chain is built from TRBV7-9 and TRBJ2-1, with 13 positions matching TRBD2. CDR1 SEHNR and CDR2 FQNEAQ come from the germline V gene (reference sequence). This CDR3 comprises 16 residues. The ends lost 2 bases at V and 4 bases at J; junction bases unmatched: 2. The chain's CDR3 is CASSLPGLAGYNEQFF. Here the CDR3 DNA reads TGTGCCAGCAGCTTACCGGGACTAGCGGGGTACAATGAGCAGTTCTTC.

This clone has a single count. The chain has TRBV30 and TRBJ1-2; TRBD1 might be the D (6 bases). The CDR3 is 14 residues long. The V end was cut by 7 bases, the J end by 4 bases, with 19 bases between. Germline V gene data show CDR1 as GTSNPN and CDR2 as SVGIG (reference sequence). CDR3 in DNA: TGTGCCTCTAACATATTTGGGACACTCTATGGCTACACCTTC. This translates into CASNIFGTLYGYTF.